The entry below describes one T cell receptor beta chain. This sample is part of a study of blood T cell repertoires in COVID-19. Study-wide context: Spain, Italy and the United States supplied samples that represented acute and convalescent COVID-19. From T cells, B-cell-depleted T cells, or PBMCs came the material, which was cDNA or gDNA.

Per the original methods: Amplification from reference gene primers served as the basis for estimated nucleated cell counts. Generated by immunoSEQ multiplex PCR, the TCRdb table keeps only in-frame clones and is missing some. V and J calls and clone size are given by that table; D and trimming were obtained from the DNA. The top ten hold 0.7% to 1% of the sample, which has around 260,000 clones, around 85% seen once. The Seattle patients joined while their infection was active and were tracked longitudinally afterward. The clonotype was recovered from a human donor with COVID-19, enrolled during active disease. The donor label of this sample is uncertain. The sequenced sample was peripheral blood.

The CDR3 loop reads CASRSTGGAPRTQYF. In nucleotides, the CDR3 is TGCGCCAGCAGGTCGACAGGGGGGGCCCCCAGGACGCAGTATTTT. The chain uses TRBV10-2 and TRBJ2-3, with 9 positions matching TRBD1. J was trimmed by 9 bases and V by 6 bases; bases with no gene match: 13. This CDR3 has 15 amino acids. Looked up from germline, CDR1 is WSHSY and CDR2 is SAAADI.